This TCR beta chain came from a study of PD-1 and CTLA-4 blockade in melanoma. Generated by immunoSEQ multiplex PCR, the TCRdb table keeps only in-frame clones and is missing some. Among 15,000 to 20,000 clones listed, 60% to 75% were seen once. Germline loops: CDR1 SGHAT, CDR2 FQNNGV. The CDR3 extends over 14 amino acids. With 1 base removed from V and 10 bases from J, the gap between germline ends came to 14 bases. The chain combines TRBV11-2 with TRBJ2-1; tentatively, D is TRBD1 (6 bases). The source material was CD8+ T cells from peripheral blood, sampled before anti-PD-1 treatment. This TCR was sampled from a human donor with melanoma. The CDR3 loop reads CASSLGDIVQEQFF. The CDR3 bases are TGTGCCAGCAGCTTAGGGGACATAGTTCAGGAGCAGTTCTTC.